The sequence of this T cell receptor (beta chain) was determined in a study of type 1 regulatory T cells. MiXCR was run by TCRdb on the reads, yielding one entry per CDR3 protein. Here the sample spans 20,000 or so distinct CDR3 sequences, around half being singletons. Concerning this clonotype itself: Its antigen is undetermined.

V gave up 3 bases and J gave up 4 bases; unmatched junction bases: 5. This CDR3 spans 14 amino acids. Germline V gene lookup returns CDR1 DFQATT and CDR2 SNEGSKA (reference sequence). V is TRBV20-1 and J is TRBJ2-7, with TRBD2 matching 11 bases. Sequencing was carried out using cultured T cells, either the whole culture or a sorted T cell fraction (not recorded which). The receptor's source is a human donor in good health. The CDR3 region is CSASSGGVAYEQYF. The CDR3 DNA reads TGCAGTGCTAGTAGCGGGGGGGTCGCTTACGAGCAGTACTTC.